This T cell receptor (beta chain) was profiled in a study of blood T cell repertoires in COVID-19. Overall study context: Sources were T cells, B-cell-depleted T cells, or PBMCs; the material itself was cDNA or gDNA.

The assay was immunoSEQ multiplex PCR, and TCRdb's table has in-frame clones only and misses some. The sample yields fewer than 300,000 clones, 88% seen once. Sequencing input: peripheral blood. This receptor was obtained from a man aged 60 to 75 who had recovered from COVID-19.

The CDR3 reads CASRTGAIATNEKLFF. The DNA for the CDR3 is TGTGCCAGTAGGACAGGCGCAATTGCAACTAATGAAAAACTGTTTTTT. This sequence joins TRBV19 and TRBJ1-4, with D tentatively TRBD1 (6 bases). The CDR3 totals 16 residues. With 6 bases removed from V and 0 bases from J, the gap between germline ends came to 14 bases. Looked up from germline, CDR1 is LNHDA and CDR2 is SQIVND (reference sequence).